Following are 31 T cell receptor beta chains from one sample sequenced in a study of blood T cell repertoires in COVID-19. The protocol was immunoSEQ multiplex PCR, while the TCRdb copy is restricted to in-frame clones and leaves out a portion. The sample shows about 260,000 clones, around 87% of them seen only once. The material sequenced was peripheral blood. The receptors derive from a woman between 45 and 60 years old with acute or convalescent COVID-19.

The rearrangement links TRBV29-1 to TRBJ1-3; D is unclear. Germline-derived CDR1 and CDR2 are SQVTM and ANQGSEA. There are 14 residues in the CDR3. Trimming stripped 0 bases from V and 8 bases from J, with 14 bases between. CDR3 DNA: TGCAGCGTTGAAGATCGAGGGTTTGGGGACACCATATATTTT. Protein: CSVEDRGFGDTIYF.

The genes are TRBV20-1 and TRBJ1-4; D gene ambiguous. Per the germline V gene, CDR1 is DFQATT and CDR2 is SNEGSKA (reference sequence). The V end lost 6 bases, the J end lost 6 bases, and 5 bases lay between the germline ends. The CDR3 contains 10 residues. The CDR3 protein is CSALDEKLFF. CDR3 sequence (DNA): TGCAGTGCCCTAGATGAAAAACTGTTTTTT.

The genes are TRBV10-3 and TRBJ2-5; 9 nucleotides match TRBD2. Per germline, CDR1 ENHRY and CDR2 SYGVKD. Unmatched junction bases numbered 7, after V lost 10 bases and J lost 1 base. The CDR3 loop spans 14 amino acids. Here the CDR3 DNA reads TGTGCCACCTCATCTAGCGGGACCCAAGAGACCCAGTACTTC. Translation gives CATSSSGTQETQYF.

The chain is built from TRBV18 and TRBJ1-1, with D possibly TRBD1 on 6 matching bases. Germline V lookup: CDR1 KGHSH, CDR2 LQKENI. The CDR3 has 15 amino acids. Trimming shortened V by 3 bases and J by 0 bases, and 11 bases separated the two germline ends. The CDR3 reads CASSPKTGLNTEAFF. CDR3 sequence (DNA): TGTGCCAGCTCACCGAAGACAGGTTTGAACACTGAAGCTTTCTTT.

The sample holds one count of this clone. The junction does not match germline at one end; this may be a read error. The V call is TRBV7-7, the J call TRBJ1-4, with D maybe TRBD1 (6 bases). CDR3 length: 13 residues. CDR1 SSHAT and CDR2 FNYEAQ come from the germline V gene (reference sequence). The CDR3, as DNA: TGTGCTAGCAGCTTAGAACAGGGAGAAAAACTGTTTTTT. Translation: CASSLEQGEKLFF.

The chain combines TRBV3-1 (or the pseudogene TRBV3-2) with TRBJ2-2, with 8 bases that match TRBD2. Germline lookup yields CDR1 LGHDT and CDR2 YNNKEL (reference sequence). This CDR3 has 14 amino acids. The J segment lost 6 bases and the V segment lost 4 bases, leaving 4 bases of the junction unmatched. CDR3 coding DNA: TGTGCCAGCAGCCTCGGGACTAGTGCCGGGGAGCTGTTTTTT. As protein: CASSLGTSAGELFF.

V usage is TRBV3-1 (or the pseudogene TRBV3-2) and J usage is TRBJ2-7, with 9 bases matching TRBD2. The CDR3 is 15 amino acids. Losses at the gene ends were 4 bases for V and 4 bases for J; bases not matched to a gene: 8. Per germline, CDR1 LGHDT and CDR2 YNNKEL (reference sequence). The CDR3 nucleotides are TGTGCCAGCAGCCCCGGGACTAGCTATTTTTACGAGCAGTACTTC. Protein sequence: CASSPGTSYFYEQYF.

This chain uses TRBV18 with TRBJ2-3, with 11 bases matching TRBD2. Germline V gives CDR1 KGHSH, CDR2 LQKENI. V dropped 3 bases and J dropped 5; count of bases not matched to a gene: 7. The CDR3 is 16 residues long. CDR3 sequence: CASSPLLAGVGDTQYF. The CDR3 DNA is TGTGCCAGCTCACCCTTACTAGCGGGAGTGGGAGATACGCAGTATTTT. The full variable domain, with the rest looked up from reference TRBV18 and TRBJ2-3, is NAGVMQNPRHLVRRRGQEARLRCSPMKGHSHVYWYRQLPEEGLKFMVYLQKENIIDESGMPKERFSAEFPKEGPSILRIQQVVRGDSAAYFCASSPLLAGVGDTQYFGPGTRLTVL.

The V gene is TRBV7-9, the J gene TRBJ1-1; D is perhaps TRBD1 (6 bases). V lost 1 base, J lost 4 bases, and 10 bases lay in between. The CDR3 runs to 14 residues. Germline V gene data show CDR1 as SEHNR and CDR2 as FQNEAQ (reference sequence). CDR3 region: CASSLEGGITEAFF. In DNA form, the CDR3 reads TGTGCCAGCAGCTTAGAGGGGGGGATCACTGAAGCTTTCTTT.

The CDR3 DNA reads TGTGCCAGCTCAGGCAACAGGGACACTGAAGCTTTCTTT. This sequence encodes CASSGNRDTEAFF. The chain recombines TRBV18 with TRBJ1-1, with a tentative D call TRBD1 (6 bases). Germline V CDR1 and CDR2: KGHSH, LQKENI. The ends were cut back, 5 bases at V and 3 bases at J, with 10 bases in the middle. CDR3 length equals 13 residues. Combining the CDR3 with reference TRBV18 and TRBJ1-1 gives the whole variable domain NAGVMQNPRHLVRRRGQEARLRCSPMKGHSHVYWYRQLPEEGLKFMVYLQKENIIDESGMPKERFSAEFPKEGPSILRIQQVVRGDSAAYFCASSGNRDTEAFFGQGTRLTVV.

The chain carries TRBV19 and TRBJ1-4; D is possibly TRBD1 (5 bases). The CDR3 sequence is 16 residues long. V was pared by 10 bases and J by 4 bases, with 22 bases between. CDR1 is LNHDA, CDR2 SQIVND, per germline (reference sequence). The CDR3 DNA sequence: TGTGCCACCGCCAAGGAACAGGTCGGGCTTAATGAAAAACTGTTTTTT. Translating it yields CATAKEQVGLNEKLFF.

The chain uses TRBV6-5 and TRBJ2-5, with a tentative D call TRBD2 (6 bases). CDR1 and CDR2 from the germline V gene are MNHEY and SVGAGI. Deletions cut 7 bases from V and 3 bases from J, with 18 bases between. The CDR3 length is 15 residues. The DNA for the CDR3 is TGTGCCAGCACCCGGTCGGGACTGTCGAAAGAGACCCAGTACTTC. Translated: CASTRSGLSKETQYF.

The chain uses TRBV27 and TRBJ1-5; 7 bases are shared with TRBD1. Germline CDR1 reads MNHEY; CDR2 reads SMNVEV (reference sequence). The CDR3 is 14 residues long. V shed 5 bases, J shed 4 bases, and the junction held 5 bases outside the gene matches. The CDR3, as DNA: TGTGCCAGCAGTCCTACAGGGGCTAATCAGCCCCAGCATTTT. Translation: CASSPTGANQPQHF.

The chain has TRBV3-1 (or the pseudogene TRBV3-2) and TRBJ2-3; 7 bases map to TRBD2. The length of the CDR3 is 14 residues. The germline V gene has CDR1 LGHDT and CDR2 YNNKEL (reference sequence). Trimming removed 8 bases from V and 2 bases from J; junction bases left unmatched: 7. The DNA of the CDR3 is TGTGCCAGCGGTGGGGCGGGGGACACAGATACGCAGTATTTT. Its protein product is CASGGAGDTDTQYF.

J is TRBJ2-6 and V is TRBV2; D gene unclear. Trimming left V 7 bases short and J 5 bases short, with 9 bases between. The CDR3 extends over 13 amino acids. CDR1 is SNHLY, CDR2 FYNNEI, per germline. Here the CDR3 DNA reads TGTGCCAGCATTTATACATGGGCCAACGTCCTGACTTTC. Protein product: CASIYTWANVLTF.

The chain links TRBV19 to TRBJ2-2; a possible D gene is TRBD1 (5 bases). The V gene's germline CDR1 is LNHDA and CDR2 SQIVND (reference sequence). This CDR3 is 17 amino acids long. Trimming pared 6 bases from V and 6 bases from J, leaving 23 bases between. Written as DNA, the CDR3 is TGTGCCAGTAGCCCCCCGTCTAAATGGCTGGGGCCCGGGGAGCTGTTTTTT. This codes for CASSPPSKWLGPGELFF.

The genes are TRBV7-9 and TRBJ1-4, with D unclear. The germline V gene encodes CDR1 SEHNR and CDR2 FQNEAQ (reference sequence). V lost 4 bases and J lost 8, with 17 bases in between. The CDR3 has 15 residues. CDR3 amino acids: CASSSRLSREEKLFF. DNA for the CDR3: TGTGCCAGCAGCTCTAGACTGAGCCGGGAGGAAAAACTGTTTTTT.

For the CDR3, the DNA is TGTGCCAGCAGCCCTACAACAGGGGTTGGCTACACCTTC. This gives the protein CASSPTTGVGYTF. The rearrangement joins TRBV13 to TRBJ1-2, with 7 bases lining up with TRBD1. This CDR3 has 13 amino acids. Germline assignment: CDR1 PRHDT and CDR2 FYEKMQ (reference sequence). V shed 5 bases, J shed 7 bases, and the junction held 7 bases outside the gene matches.

V is TRBV7-8 and J is TRBJ1-1; TRBD1 is a possible D gene (5 bases). This CDR3 contains 14 residues. Germline-derived CDR1 and CDR2 are SGHVS and FQNEAQ. V was pared by 3 bases and J by 5 bases, with 13 bases between. DNA of the CDR3: TGTGCCAGCAGCTTCGGGGGGGATGGGACTGAAGCTTTCTTT. It specifies CASSFGGDGTEAFF.

The CDR3 loop reads CASSLSPAAGGQETQYF. The CDR3 DNA follows: TGTGCCAGCAGTTTATCCCCTGCGGCGGGAGGGCAAGAGACCCAGTACTTC. The V and J genes are TRBV27 and TRBJ2-5, with 9 bases that match TRBD2. The CDR3 covers 17 residues. In germline, CDR1 is MNHEY, CDR2 SMNVEV (reference sequence). The ends lost 0 bases at V and 2 bases at J; junction bases unmatched: 7.

CDR3 residues: CASSQDGQGYEAFF. CDR3 DNA sequence: TGCGCCAGCAGCCAAGATGGGCAGGGCTATGAAGCTTTCTTT. The chain employs TRBV4-1 and TRBJ1-1, with D possibly TRBD1 on 5 matching bases. The CDR3 loop spans 14 amino acids. CDR1 and CDR2 (germline): MGHRA, YSYEKL. V lost 0 bases to trimming and J lost 7 bases, with 12 bases between them.

This chain uses TRBV3-1 (or the pseudogene TRBV3-2) with TRBJ2-7, with D possibly being TRBD1 (5 bases). Between the trimmed V and J ends, which lost 7 bases and 2 bases, there was a span of 15 bases. The CDR3 loop spans 14 amino acids. Germline CDR1 LGHDT, CDR2 YNNKEL (reference sequence). CDR3 sequence reads: CASTKSQGPYEQYF. The CDR3 nucleotides are TGTGCCAGCACCAAAAGCCAGGGTCCCTACGAGCAGTACTTC.

The V and J genes are TRBV10-2 and TRBJ2-5; TRBD1 agrees at 9 bases. V dropped 7 bases and J dropped 3; count of bases not matched to a gene: 6. This CDR3 comprises 14 residues. Germline CDR1 is WSHSY and CDR2 is SAAADI. The CDR3 sequence is CASKQQGAKETQYF. In nucleotides, the CDR3 is TGCGCCAGCAAGCAACAGGGGGCGAAAGAGACCCAGTACTTC.

This chain uses TRBV27 with TRBJ2-7; 7 bases match TRBD1. V trimming: 8 bases; J trimming: 0 bases; junction bases outside the gene matches: 10. The germline V gene encodes CDR1 MNHEY and CDR2 SMNVEV (reference sequence). CDR3 length: 15 amino acids. The CDR3 nucleotides are TGTGCCAGCCGAAAAGGGGGCGCCAGCTCCTACGAGCAGTACTTC. Translating it yields CASRKGGASSYEQYF.

V is TRBV7-3 and J is TRBJ1-1; D unclear. The V and J ends lost 7 bases and 0 bases respectively, with 9 bases between them. Germline assignment: CDR1 SGHTA and CDR2 FQGTGA. The CDR3 covers 13 residues. CDR3 in amino acids: CASKDLMNTEAFF. The CDR3 DNA follows: TGTGCCAGCAAGGACTTAATGAACACTGAAGCTTTCTTT.

The chain links TRBV24-1 to TRBJ1-2, with 7 bases fitting TRBD1. CDR1 is KGHDR and CDR2 is SFDVKD in the germline V gene. This CDR3 comprises 16 residues. Trimming at V came to 3 bases and at J to 3 bases, leaving 9 bases not matched to a gene. CDR3 residues: CATSDPRQGRDYGYTF. The CDR3 DNA follows: TGTGCCACCAGTGATCCCCGACAGGGTCGGGACTATGGCTACACCTTC.

V and J are TRBV9 and TRBJ2-3; D is perhaps TRBD2 (5 bases). Looked up from germline, CDR1 is SGDLS and CDR2 is YYNGEE. The CDR3 contains 14 residues. V was trimmed by 0 bases and J by 3 bases, leaving 8 bases between them. The CDR3 here is CASSVAPGTDTQYF. In nucleotides, the CDR3 is TGTGCCAGCAGCGTAGCCCCGGGAACAGATACGCAGTATTTT.

The genes are TRBV27 and TRBJ2-6; possibly TRBD2 for D (5 bases). V shed 2 bases and J shed 0 bases, with 11 bases lying between them. The V gene's germline CDR1 is MNHEY and CDR2 SMNVEV (reference sequence). CDR3 length: 17 residues. CDR3: CASSLGPDYSGANVLTF. CDR3 nucleotide sequence: TGTGCCAGCAGTTTAGGTCCAGACTACTCTGGGGCCAACGTCCTGACTTTC.

The chain joins TRBV3-1 (or the pseudogene TRBV3-2) to TRBJ1-1, with TRBD1 identical over 8 bases. CDR1 is LGHDT and CDR2 is YNNKEL in the germline V gene (reference sequence). The CDR3 loop spans 14 amino acids. J gave up 10 bases and V 1 base, and 8 bases lay outside the gene matches. The DNA for the CDR3 is TGTGCCAGCAGCCAAGTAAACGGCGGACAGGGAGCTTTCTTT. As protein: CASSQVNGGQGAFF.

In DNA form, the CDR3 reads TGTGCCAGCGGGCCGATAACTGAAGCTTTCTTT. Its translation: CASGPITEAFF. The chain links TRBV6-5 to TRBJ1-1; D unclear. The CDR3 is made up of 11 amino acids. Per the germline V gene, CDR1 is MNHEY and CDR2 is SVGAGI. V dropped 8 bases and J dropped 5 bases, with 9 bases sitting between them.

The chain couples TRBV9 to TRBJ1-5, with a possible D match to TRBD1 (6 bases). CDR3 length: 15 amino acids. V dropped 4 bases and J dropped 6 bases, with 17 bases sitting between them. Looked up from germline, CDR1 is SGDLS and CDR2 is YYNGEE. The CDR3 DNA follows: TGTGCCAGCAGCCGGGACACGGGGCGAAGTCAGCCCCAGCATTTT. This translates into CASSRDTGRSQPQHF.